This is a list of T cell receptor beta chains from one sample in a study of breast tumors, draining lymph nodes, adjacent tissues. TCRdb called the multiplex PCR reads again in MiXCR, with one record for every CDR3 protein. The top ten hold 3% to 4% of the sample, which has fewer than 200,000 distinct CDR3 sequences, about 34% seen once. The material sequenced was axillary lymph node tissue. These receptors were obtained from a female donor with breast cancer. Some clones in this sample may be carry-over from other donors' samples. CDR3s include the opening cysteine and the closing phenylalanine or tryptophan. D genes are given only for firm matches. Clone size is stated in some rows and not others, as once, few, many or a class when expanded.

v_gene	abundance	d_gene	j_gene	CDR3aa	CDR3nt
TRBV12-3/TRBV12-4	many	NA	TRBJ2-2	CASTERAANTGELFF	TGTGCCAGCACCGAAAGGGCCGCGAACACCGGGGAGCTGTTTTTT
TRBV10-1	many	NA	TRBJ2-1	CASGEPGAQYNEQFF	TGCGCCAGCGGGGAACCGGGGGCCCAGTACAATGAGCAGTTCTTC
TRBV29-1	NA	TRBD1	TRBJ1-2	CSVVGTDYGYTF	TGCAGCGTTGTCGGGACAGACTATGGCTACACCTTC
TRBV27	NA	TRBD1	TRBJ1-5	CASSFDRVGQPQHF	TGTGCCAGCAGTTTCGACAGGGTTGGTCAGCCCCAGCATTTT
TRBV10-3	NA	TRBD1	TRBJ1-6	CASSATGSSYNSPLHF	TGTGCCAGCAGTGCGACAGGGAGCTCCTATAATTCACCCCTCCACTTT
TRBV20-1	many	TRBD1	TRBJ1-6	CSARTGQSNSPLHF	TGCAGTGCTAGAACGGGACAGTCAAATTCACCCCTCCACTTT
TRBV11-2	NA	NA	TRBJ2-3	CSSRGLPWIPLRTDTQYF	TGCAGCAGCAGAGGGCTTCCTTGGATCCCCTTAAGGACAGATACGCAGTATTTT
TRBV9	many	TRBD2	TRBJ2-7	CASSVEAGGFYEQYF	TGTGCCAGCAGCGTAGAAGCGGGGGGCTTCTACGAGCAGTACTTC
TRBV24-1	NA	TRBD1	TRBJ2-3	CATSDSGTGLWDTQYF	TGTGCCACCAGTGACTCCGGGACAGGGCTTTGGGATACGCAGTATTTT
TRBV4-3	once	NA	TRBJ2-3	CASSFYICSASSRAPGGDTQHF	NA
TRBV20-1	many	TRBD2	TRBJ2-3	CSATSGRSSGADTQYF	TGCAGTGCGACGTCAGGTCGGTCTAGCGGTGCGGATACGCAGTATTTT
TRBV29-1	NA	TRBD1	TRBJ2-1	CSVVTGSSYNEQFF	TGCAGCGTAGTGACAGGGAGCTCCTACAATGAGCAGTTCTTC
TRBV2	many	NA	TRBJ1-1	CASSSDGNTEAFF	TGTGCCAGCAGTTCGGACGGGAACACTGAAGCTTTCTTT
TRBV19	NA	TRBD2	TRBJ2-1	CASSTGGGAYNEQFF	TGTGCCAGTAGTACAGGCGGGGGAGCCTACAATGAGCAGTTCTTC
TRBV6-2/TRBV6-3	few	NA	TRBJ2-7	CASSHSTRDGSRREQYF	TGTGCCAGCAGTCACTCGACGAGGGACGGGAGTCGTCGCGAGCAGTACTTC
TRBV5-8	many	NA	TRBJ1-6	CASSLGTSQDSPLHF	TGTGCCAGCAGCTTGGGTACATCGCAGGATTCACCCCTCCACTTT
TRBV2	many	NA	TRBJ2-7	CASRFPQGGYEQYF	TGTGCCAGCAGATTCCCCCAGGGAGGCTACGAGCAGTACTTC
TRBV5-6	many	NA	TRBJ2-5	CASSLAGGPGQETQYF	TGTGCCAGCAGCTTGGCGGGCGGCCCAGGCCAAGAGACCCAGTACTTC
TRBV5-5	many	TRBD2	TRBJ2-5	CASTTLADPGTQYF	TGTGCCAGCACCACTCTAGCGGACCCAGGGACCCAGTACTTC
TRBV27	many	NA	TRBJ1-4	CASSPGMRRDEKLFF	TGTGCCAGCAGTCCGGGGATGAGGAGGGATGAAAAACTGTTTTTT
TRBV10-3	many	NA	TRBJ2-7	CAISLRDFPYEQYF	TGTGCCATCAGTCTCCGGGACTTTCCTTACGAGCAGTACTTC
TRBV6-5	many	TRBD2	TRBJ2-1	CASTGLAGRDEQFF	TGTGCCAGCACCGGACTAGCGGGGAGGGATGAGCAGTTCTTC
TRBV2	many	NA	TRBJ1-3	CASSEEAGAGNTIYF	TGTGCCAGCAGTGAAGAGGCAGGGGCTGGAAACACCATATATTTT
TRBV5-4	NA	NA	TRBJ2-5	CASSYEGTQYF	TGTGCCAGCAGCTATGAAGGGACCCAGTACTTC
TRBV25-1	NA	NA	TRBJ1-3	CASGEFGSGKISGNTIYF	TGTGCCAGCGGTGAATTCGGGTCGGGAAAAATCTCTGGAAACACCATATACTTT
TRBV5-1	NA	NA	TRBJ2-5	CASSLEGRETQYF	TGCGCCAGCAGCTTGGAAGGCCGCGAGACCCAGTACTTC
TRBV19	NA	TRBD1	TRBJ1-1	CASNMDRGNTEAFF	TGTGCCAGTAATATGGACAGGGGTAACACTGAAGCTTTCTTT
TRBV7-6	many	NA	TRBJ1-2	CASSLVGGGQSYTF	TGTGCCAGCAGCTTAGTTGGAGGGGGGCAGAGCTACACCTTC
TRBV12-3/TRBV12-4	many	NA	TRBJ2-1	CASTPTRGADEQFF	TGTGCCAGCACCCCGACTCGGGGGGCCGATGAGCAGTTCTTC
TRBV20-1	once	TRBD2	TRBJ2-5	CSARDRFHSGGKETQYF	TGCAGTGCTAGAGATCGGTTCCATAGCGGGGGAAAGGAGACCCAGTACTTC
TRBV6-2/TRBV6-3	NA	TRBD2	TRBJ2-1	CASSEGTSGYNEQFF	TGTGCCAGCAGTGAAGGGACTAGCGGCTACAATGAGCAGTTCTTC
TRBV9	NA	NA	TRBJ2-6	CASSATGQGRTGANVLTF	TGTGCCAGCAGCGCGACCGGCCAGGGGCGCACCGGGGCCAACGTCCTGACTTTC
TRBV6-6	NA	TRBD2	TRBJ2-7	CASSPSGREGYEQYF	TGTGCCAGCAGTCCTAGCGGGAGGGAAGGCTACGAGCAGTACTTC